One and the same sample provided the 28 T cell receptor beta chains below, sequenced in a study of tumor-infiltrating lymphocytes in primary liver carcinoma. Between roughly 18 and 30 mg of unsorted bulk tissue served as the source from which RNA and DNA were co-extracted. The researchers produced TCR beta cDNA from 450 to 600 ng total RNA with a constant-region primer. TCR beta libraries came from three nested multiplex PCR rounds using slightly modified ARM-PCR. With TRBV1-TRBV30 forward primers and a C-beta reverse primer, the first two PCR rounds were run for 9 to 10 cycles each. MiXCR was run by TCRdb on the multiplex PCR reads, yielding one entry per CDR3 protein. The sample lists approximately 30,000 distinct CDR3 sequences; 76% were seen once. The specimen was liver tumor tissue from sampling region 5. Subset reported: tumor region T5, tumor centre. All receptors come from a man aged 40-55 years with primary liver carcinoma and hepatitis B virus infection.

This clonotype was counted only a few times. At one boundary the junction diverges from the germline segment, which might be a read error. This chain uses TRBV7-8 with TRBJ2-1; 7 bases agree with TRBD2. The CDR3 has 17 residues. The germline V gene has CDR1 SGHVS and CDR2 FQNEAQ. The CDR3 reads CASSLLVGWTSGNGQFF. CDR3 bases: TGTGCCAGCAGCTTGCTCGTAGGTTGGACTAGTGGGAATGGGCAGTTCTTC.

About this clonotype: An end of the junction differs from the germline gene, which may be a read error. The CDR3 loop is CASNTGGYTGELSF. CDR3 sequence (DNA): TGTGCCAGCAACACAGGGGGTTACACTGGGGAGCTGTCTTTT. This chain links TRBV4-2 with TRBJ2-2, with 8 positions matching TRBD1. CDR1 LGHNA and CDR2 YNFKEQ come from the germline V gene. This CDR3 contains 14 residues.

Regarding this clonotype: Relative to the germline gene, one junction end is altered; a read error may explain this. V is TRBV4-2 and J is TRBJ2-7, with D perhaps TRBD1 or TRBD2 (6 bases each). Germline V CDR1 and CDR2: LGHNA, YNFKEQ. The CDR3 has 16 amino acids. The CDR3 nucleotides read TGTGCCCGCAGCCAAGCGGCTAGGGGGGTTTCCTACGGGCAGTACTTC. This gives the protein CARSQAARGVSYGQYF.

This chain uses TRBV6-6 with TRBJ1-5; TRBD1 is a possible D gene (6 bases). CDR3 size: 17 residues. The germline V and J ends were trimmed by 10 bases and 0 bases, with 22 bases remaining between them. Germline V CDR1 and CDR2: MNHNY, SVGAGI (reference sequence). The CDR3 DNA reads as TGTGCCATCAGCGGGACTGAGGGGGTCTATAGCAATCAGCCCCAGCATTTT. This translates into CAISGTEGVYSNQPQHF.

Many counts were recorded for this clonotype. This rearrangement joins TRBV30 to TRBJ2-5; D gene unclear. Trimming cost V 2 bases and J 3 bases, with 10 bases left between them. Germline loops: CDR1 GTSNPN, CDR2 SVGIG (reference sequence). This CDR3 region has 13 residues. This chain's CDR3 is CAWSPGGEETQYF. DNA for the CDR3: TGTGCCTGGAGTCCTGGCGGAGAAGAGACCCAGTACTTC.

On this clonotype itself: One junction end does not reproduce the germline sequence, and a read error may be involved. The chain has TRBV6-2 or TRBV6-3 and TRBJ2-7; TRBD2 matches at 10 bases. Germline CDR1 is MNHEY and CDR2 is SVGEGT. The CDR3 totals 13 residues. The CDR3 loop reads CATRASGRYELYF. The CDR3 coding sequence is TGTGCCACCCGGGCTAGCGGGAGATACGAGCTGTATTTC.

For this clonotype: Mismatch with germline at one junction end may stem from a read error. The chain has TRBV4-1 and TRBJ2-1; no reliable D call. This CDR3 is 15 amino acids long. CDR1 MGHRA and CDR2 YSYEKL come from the germline V gene. The CDR3 region has the DNA TGCGTCAGCAGCGAAAGTAGTGGATGGAACAATGAGCAGTTCTTC. It yields the protein CVSSESSGWNNEQFF.

There are many counts of this clonotype. The rearrangement uses TRBV20-1 and TRBJ2-1; 14 bases map to TRBD2. The V gene's germline CDR1 is DFQATT and CDR2 SNEGSKA (reference sequence). The CDR3 spans 15 residues. CDR3 nucleotides: TGCAGCTACGAAATGGGACTAGCGGGAGATCATGAGCAGTTCTTC. Translated: CSYEMGLAGDHEQFF.

This clonotype is medium-sized. The gene calls are TRBV10-3 and TRBJ2-2, with D unclear. Germline V gives CDR1 ENHRY, CDR2 SYGVKD. The CDR3 is made up of 17 amino acids. V was shortened by 1 base and J by 3 bases, with 15 bases between the two germline ends. The CDR3 loop is CAISEFEAGPDTGELFF. In DNA, the CDR3 is TGTGCCATCAGTGAGTTCGAAGCCGGGCCAGACACCGGGGAGCTGTTTTTT.

The V gene is TRBV14, the J gene TRBJ1-2; D is undetermined. The CDR3 totals 15 residues. From germline, CDR1 is SGHDN and CDR2 FVKESK. Trimming stripped 2 bases from V and 4 bases from J, with 14 bases between. This CDR3 reads CASSQSSTAVYGYTF. Here the CDR3 DNA reads TGTGCCAGCAGCCAATCTAGCACGGCGGTCTATGGCTACACCTTC.

This clonotype was counted only a few times. A much larger clonotype is one base distant, so this may be a read error. The chain has TRBV7-9 and TRBJ1-1; no firm D call. CDR3 length equals 14 residues. Germline V gene sequence: CDR1 SEHNR, CDR2 FQNEAQ (reference sequence). The CDR3 DNA reads as TGTGCCAGCAGCTTCGCAGTAGTGAAGACTGAAGCTTTCTTT. Translation gives CASSFAVVKTEAFF.

As for this clonotype: A read error may produce the germline difference seen at one junction end. The rearrangement joins TRBV11-2 to TRBJ2-2, with D perhaps matching TRBD2 (6 bases). The CDR3 length is 17 residues. CDR1 and CDR2 from the germline V gene are SGHAT and FQNNGV. The CDR3: CASNLALGGASIGEMFF. Here the CDR3 DNA reads TGTGCCAGCAACTTAGCATTAGGAGGGGCGAGCATCGGGGAGATGTTTTTT.

J is TRBJ2-7 and V is TRBV11-1; D is possibly TRBD1 (6 bases). This CDR3 is built from 14 residues. With 5 bases removed from V and 10 bases from J, the gap between germline ends came to 21 bases. Germline V gene sequence: CDR1 SGHAT, CDR2 FQDESV (reference sequence). As DNA, the CDR3 is TGTGCCAGCAGCGCCGTACAGGGTTCAGGCGACCAGTACTTC. The encoded protein is CASSAVQGSGDQYF.

Ten or more counts support this clonotype. A read error may explain this, as a much larger clone is one base away. This chain links TRBV5-5 with TRBJ2-7; weak D call: TRBD1 (5 bases). The CDR3 length is 16 residues. Looked up from germline, CDR1 is SGHKS and CDR2 is YYEKEE (reference sequence). V lost 5 bases, J lost 0 bases, and 18 bases lay in between. The CDR3 DNA reads TGTGCCAGCAGTTACTCCCCCCGCAGGGACTCCTACGAGCAGTACTTC. Its protein is CASSYSPRRDSYEQYF. Using reference TRBV5-5 and TRBJ2-7 for the parts outside the CDR3, the full variable domain is DAGVTQSPTHLIKTRGQQVTLRCSPISGHKSVSWYQQVLGQGPQFIFQYYEKEERGRGNFPDRFSARQFPNYSSELNVNALLLGDSALYLCASSYSPRRDSYEQYFGPGTRLTVT.

Concerning this clonotype itself: The conserved closing phenylalanine or tryptophan is absent in this CDR3, likely reflecting a read error. V gene TRBV11-2 combines with J gene TRBJ2-5; 7 bases fit TRBD1. This CDR3 has 14 residues. Germline CDR1 is SGHAT and CDR2 is FQNNGV. CDR3 in amino acids: CATSLGGWQETQYL. The CDR3 DNA sequence: TGCGCCACCAGCTTAGGGGGCTGGCAAGAGACCCAGTACCTC.

Concerning this clonotype: One end of the junction is discordant with germline, which a read error may explain. This chain uses TRBV4-1 with TRBJ2-7; 7 bases are shared with TRBD1. The CDR3 totals 13 residues. Germline V gives CDR1 MGHRA, CDR2 YSYEKL. The CDR3 reads CASSQNIGQESCF. The CDR3 DNA sequence: TGCGCCAGCAGCCAAAATATCGGACAGGAGTCGTGCTTC.

This clonotype is medium-sized within its sample. The rearrangement uses TRBV2 and TRBJ2-1; 8 nucleotides align to TRBD1. CDR1 and CDR2 from the germline V gene are SNHLY and FYNNEI. The CDR3 length is 12 residues. V was pared by 9 bases and J by 8 bases, with 6 bases of the junction left unmatched. DNA for the CDR3: TGTGCCAGTTCGACAGGGGAGGATGAGCAGTTCTTC. Its protein product is CASSTGEDEQFF.

This rearrangement joins TRBV29-1 to TRBJ2-7; TRBD1 is a possible D gene (6 bases). The CDR3 contains 11 residues. CDR1 is SQVTM and CDR2 is ANQGSEA in the germline V gene. The CDR3: CSAGTSYEQYF. In DNA form, the CDR3 reads TGCAGTGCCGGGACAAGCTACGAGCAGTACTTC.

Of note for this clonotype: Since the CDR3 does not end with the conserved phenylalanine or tryptophan, this likely comes from a read error. V and J are TRBV4-3 and TRBJ2-2, with D unresolved. The length of the CDR3 is 16 residues. Looked up from germline, CDR1 is LGHNA and CDR2 is YSLEER. This CDR3 is CASSQNPEGNSGELFI. The CDR3 DNA follows: TGCGCGAGCAGCCAAAACCCAGAAGGAAACTCCGGGGAGCTGTTTATT.

Concerning this clonotype itself: This likely comes from a read error, as the CDR3 has no conserved phenylalanine or tryptophan at its end. This chain links TRBV4-2 with TRBJ2-7, with 11 bases fitting TRBD2. The V and J ends lost 3 bases and 6 bases, in that order; junction bases with no gene match: 7. Germline V gene lookup returns CDR1 LGHNA and CDR2 YNFKEQ. CDR3 length: 15 residues. CDR3 region: CASSQGTSGAGEQYL. DNA for the CDR3: TGTGCCAGCAGCCAGGGGACTAGCGGAGCCGGCGAGCAGTACTTA.

Worth noting for this clonotype: No conserved phenylalanine or tryptophan ends this CDR3, so it is likely a read error. The DNA is left out, because the CDR3 cannot be placed on it with certainty; the CDR3 is given as TCRdb lists it. The CDR3 sequence: CAISGTDSGANVTTL. V and J are TRBV10-3 and TRBJ2-6; TRBD1 is the table's D call and was not checked against the DNA. 15 amino acids form the CDR3, both terminal residues included. Per the germline V gene, CDR1 is ENHRY and CDR2 is SYGVKD.

Regarding this clonotype: A much larger clone differs from this one at a single base, so this may be a read error. Since no conserved phenylalanine or tryptophan closes the CDR3, a read error is the likely cause. The chain recombines TRBV20-1 with TRBJ2-2, with D unresolved. Per germline, CDR1 DFQATT and CDR2 SNEGSKA (reference sequence). The ends were cut back, 0 bases at V and 10 bases at J, with 12 bases in the middle. This CDR3 comprises 13 residues. The CDR3 loop is CSARDRLSVELFL. The CDR3 coding sequence is TGCAGTGCTAGAGATCGTCTCAGCGTGGAGCTGTTTCTT.

As regards this clonotype: The junction and the germline gene differ at one end; a read error may be behind it. The rearrangement joins TRBV6-6 to TRBJ2-3; TRBD2 agrees at 8 bases. The CDR3 runs 16 residues. CDR1 is MNHNY, CDR2 SVGAGI, per germline (reference sequence). DNA for the CDR3: TGTGCCAGCAGGAAAGGGACTAGTGGAAGGACGGATACGCAGTTTTTT. It codes for CASRKGTSGRTDTQFF.

This clonotype was recorded only once. This CDR3 fails to terminate in the conserved phenylalanine or tryptophan, so it likely reflects a read error. V gene TRBV29-1 combines with J gene TRBJ2-1; no reliable D call. CDR1 SQVTM and CDR2 ANQGSEA come from the germline V gene. The V end lost 8 bases, the J end lost 10 bases, and 21 bases lay between the germline ends. The CDR3 length is 13 residues. The CDR3 region is CSFALAGPGEQFN. For the CDR3, the DNA is TGCAGCTTTGCCTTGGCAGGCCCTGGGGAGCAGTTCAAC.

Of note for this clonotype: One junction end disagrees with the germline gene, perhaps due to a read error. The chain combines TRBV4-1 with TRBJ2-1; D is uncertain. The germline V gene has CDR1 MGHRA and CDR2 YSYEKL. The CDR3 is 15 residues long. CDR3 protein: CASCQEWRPYNEQFF. Here the CDR3 DNA reads TGCGCCAGCTGCCAAGAATGGAGACCCTACAATGAGCAGTTCTTC.

A note on this clonotype: The junction differs from germline at one of its ends, possibly a read error. The chain recombines TRBV4-3 with TRBJ2-7, with a possible D match to TRBD2 (6 bases). The CDR3 totals 15 residues. Germline lookup yields CDR1 LGHNA and CDR2 YSLEER. For the CDR3, the DNA is TGCGGCAGCAGTCAAGATCGGGGGACTCCCTACGGGCAGTACTTC. Amino acid sequence: CGSSQDRGTPYGQYF.

A note on this clonotype: One end of the junction fails to match germline, which may point to a read error. V is TRBV4-1 and J is TRBJ2-7; no clear D gene. This CDR3 comprises 13 residues. CDR1 is MGHRA and CDR2 is YSYEKL in the germline V gene. This CDR3 reads CVSSPGRWYGQYF. The DNA for the CDR3 is TGCGTCAGCAGCCCGGGCCGTTGGTACGGGCAGTACTTT.

In regard to this clonotype: A read error may account for a junction end that differs from germline. V and J are TRBV11-2 and TRBJ1-3; TRBD1 might be the D (5 bases). Germline CDR1 reads SGHAT; CDR2 reads FQNNGV. The CDR3 runs 17 residues. CDR3 region: CASGLVDPGAVGNTIYF. CDR3 nucleotide sequence: TGTGCCAGCGGCTTAGTTGACCCCGGGGCAGTAGGAAACACCATATATTTT.